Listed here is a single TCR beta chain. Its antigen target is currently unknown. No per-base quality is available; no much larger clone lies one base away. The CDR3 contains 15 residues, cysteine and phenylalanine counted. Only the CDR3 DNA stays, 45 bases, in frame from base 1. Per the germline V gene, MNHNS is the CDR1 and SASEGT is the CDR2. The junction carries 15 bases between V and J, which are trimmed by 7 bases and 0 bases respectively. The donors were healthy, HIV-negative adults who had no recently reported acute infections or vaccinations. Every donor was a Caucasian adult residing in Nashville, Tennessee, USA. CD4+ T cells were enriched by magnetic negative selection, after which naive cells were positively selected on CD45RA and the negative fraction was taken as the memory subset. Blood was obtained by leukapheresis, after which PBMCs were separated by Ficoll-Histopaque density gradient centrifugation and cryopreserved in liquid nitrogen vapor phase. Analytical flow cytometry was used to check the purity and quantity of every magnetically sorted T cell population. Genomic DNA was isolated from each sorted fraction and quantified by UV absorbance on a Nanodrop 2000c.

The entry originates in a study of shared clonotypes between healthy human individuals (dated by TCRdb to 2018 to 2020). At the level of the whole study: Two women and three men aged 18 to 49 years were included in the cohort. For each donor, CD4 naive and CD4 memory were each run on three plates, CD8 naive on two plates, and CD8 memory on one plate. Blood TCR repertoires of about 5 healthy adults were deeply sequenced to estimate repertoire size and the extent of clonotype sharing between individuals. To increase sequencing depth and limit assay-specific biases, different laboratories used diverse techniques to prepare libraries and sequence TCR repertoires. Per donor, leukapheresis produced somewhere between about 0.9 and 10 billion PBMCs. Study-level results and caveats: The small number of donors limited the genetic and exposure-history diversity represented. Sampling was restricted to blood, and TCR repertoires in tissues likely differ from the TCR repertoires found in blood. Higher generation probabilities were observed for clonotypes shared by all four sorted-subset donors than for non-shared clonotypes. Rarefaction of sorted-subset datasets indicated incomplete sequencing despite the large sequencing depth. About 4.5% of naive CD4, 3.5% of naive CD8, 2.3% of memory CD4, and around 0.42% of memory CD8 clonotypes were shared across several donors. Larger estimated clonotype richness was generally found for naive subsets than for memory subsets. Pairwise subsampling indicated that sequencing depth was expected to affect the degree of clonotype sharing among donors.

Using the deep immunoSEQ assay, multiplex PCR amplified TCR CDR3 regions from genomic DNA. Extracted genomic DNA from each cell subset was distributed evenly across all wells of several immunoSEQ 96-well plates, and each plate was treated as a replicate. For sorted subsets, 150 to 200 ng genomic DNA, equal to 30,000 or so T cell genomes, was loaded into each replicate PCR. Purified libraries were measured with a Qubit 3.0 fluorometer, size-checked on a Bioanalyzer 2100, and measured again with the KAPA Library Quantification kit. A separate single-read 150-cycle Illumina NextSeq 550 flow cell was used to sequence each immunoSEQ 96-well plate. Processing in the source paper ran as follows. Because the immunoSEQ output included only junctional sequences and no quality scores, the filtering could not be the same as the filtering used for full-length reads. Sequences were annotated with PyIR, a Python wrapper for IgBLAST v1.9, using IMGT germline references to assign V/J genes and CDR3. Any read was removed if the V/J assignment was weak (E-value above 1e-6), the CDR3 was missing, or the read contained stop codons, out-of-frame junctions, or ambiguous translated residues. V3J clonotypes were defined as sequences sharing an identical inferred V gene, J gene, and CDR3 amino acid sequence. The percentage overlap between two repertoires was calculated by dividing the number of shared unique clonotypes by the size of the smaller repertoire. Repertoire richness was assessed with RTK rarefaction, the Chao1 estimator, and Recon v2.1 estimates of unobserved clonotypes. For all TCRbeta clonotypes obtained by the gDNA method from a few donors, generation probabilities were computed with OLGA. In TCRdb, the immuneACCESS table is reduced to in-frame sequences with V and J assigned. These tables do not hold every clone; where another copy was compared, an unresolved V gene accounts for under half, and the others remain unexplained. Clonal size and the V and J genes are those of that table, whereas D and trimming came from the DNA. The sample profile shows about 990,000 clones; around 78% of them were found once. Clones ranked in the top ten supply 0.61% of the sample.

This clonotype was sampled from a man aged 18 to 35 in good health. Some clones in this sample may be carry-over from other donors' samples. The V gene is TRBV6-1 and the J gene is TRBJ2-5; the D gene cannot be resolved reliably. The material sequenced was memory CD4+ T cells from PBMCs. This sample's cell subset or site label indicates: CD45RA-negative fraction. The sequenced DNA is TGTGCCAGCATGATTGGTGCGGCGTACCAAGAGACCCAGTACTTC. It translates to CASMIGAAYQETQYF.